Below, 12 T cell receptor beta chains from the same sample are listed, as sequenced in a study of post-analysis software for immune sequencing data. Study-level points and caveats: TRBV5-6, TRBV5-1 and TRBV20-1 were among four to six TRBV segments more frequent in patients than controls.

TCR beta cDNA libraries had unique molecular identifiers. TCRdb reprocessed the PCR reads via MiXCR and lists one record per CDR3 protein. The sample lists some 700,000 distinct CDR3 sequences; approximately 59% were seen once. No cognate antigen is known for these TCRs. The specimen was blood. The origin of the receptors is a girl aged 2-15 years with multiple sclerosis.

CDR3 nucleotides: TGCGCCAGCAGCTTGGTCCCCACCGGGACAGGCGTATTCGAGAGGCAGTTCTTC. As protein: CASSLVPTGTGVFERQFF. The chain joins TRBV5-1 to TRBJ2-1; 8 bases are a match to TRBD1. In germline, CDR1 is SGHRS, CDR2 YFSETQ. Unmatched junction bases numbered 20, after V lost 0 bases and J lost 12 bases. This CDR3 is 18 amino acids long.

This clonotype was detected only a few times. The chain links TRBV12-3 or TRBV12-4 to TRBJ2-1, with 14 positions matching TRBD2. The V gene end was trimmed by 0 bases and the J gene end by 9 bases; junction bases not matched to a gene: 4. This CDR3 region has 16 residues. The CDR3 coding sequence is TGTGCCAGCAGTTTAGCTGGACTAGCGGGGGGTGGTGAGCAGTTCTTC. This translates into CASSLAGLAGGGEQFF.

The rearrangement uses TRBV12-3 or TRBV12-4 and TRBJ2-3, with TRBD1 as a possible D gene (6 bases). The CDR3 totals 14 residues. Between the trimmed V and J ends, which lost 8 bases and 2 bases, there was a span of 14 bases. Here the CDR3 reads CASLMTGPTDTQYF. The CDR3 region has the DNA TGTGCCAGCCTAATGACAGGTCCCACAGATACGCAGTATTTT.

This clonotype has only a few counts. The V gene is TRBV7-8, the J gene TRBJ1-1, with D perhaps matching TRBD1 (6 bases). Trimming took 1 base from V and 5 from J, leaving 14 bases between them. This CDR3 spans 15 amino acids. Germline V gene sequence: CDR1 SGHVS, CDR2 FQNEAQ. The CDR3 is CASSLVGAQTTEAFF. The DNA for the CDR3 is TGTGCCAGCAGCTTAGTGGGGGCCCAAACAACTGAAGCTTTCTTT.

V is TRBV6-6 and J is TRBJ1-2; D is ambiguous. The germline V gene encodes CDR1 MNHNY and CDR2 SVGAGI (reference sequence). V dropped 0 bases and J dropped 0 bases, with 8 bases sitting between them. This CDR3 spans 15 amino acids. The CDR3 loop is CASSYSAGSNYGYTF. Written as DNA, the CDR3 is TGTGCCAGCAGTTACTCGGCGGGTTCTAACTATGGCTACACCTTC.

This clonotype has more than one count but fewer than ten. The CDR3 bases are TGTGCCACCAGTGATTTAGGGACAGGGGCACGCGAGCAGTACTTC. This codes for CATSDLGTGAREQYF. The chain uses TRBV24-1 and TRBJ2-7, with TRBD1 matching 10 bases. Germline CDR1 and CDR2: KGHDR and SFDVKD. J lost 6 bases, V lost 1 base, and 5 bases had no gene match. The CDR3 contains 15 residues.

The chain links TRBV28 to TRBJ2-1, with D possibly being TRBD1 (6 bases). The V gene lost 5 bases and the J gene lost 7 bases, with 18 bases spanning the gap. Germline CDR1 is MDHEN and CDR2 is SYDVKM. The CDR3 sequence is 15 residues long. CDR3 amino acids: CASSPHRAQLNEQFF. DNA for the CDR3: TGTGCCAGCAGTCCGCACAGGGCCCAGCTGAATGAGCAGTTCTTC.

V gene TRBV29-1 combines with J gene TRBJ2-7; 7 bases match TRBD2. The ends lost 4 bases at V and 7 bases at J; junction bases unmatched: 10. Germline-derived CDR1 and CDR2 are SQVTM and ANQGSEA. The CDR3 contains 13 residues. The CDR3 DNA reads TGCAGCGTTGGCGCCCGCGGGGGTAAAGAGCAGTACTTC. Protein product: CSVGARGGKEQYF.

The chain joins TRBV10-3 to TRBJ2-3, with 15 bases that match TRBD2. CDR1 is ENHRY, CDR2 SYGVKD, per germline. V lost 6 bases, J lost 10 bases, and 5 bases stayed unmatched. The CDR3 runs to 14 residues. The DNA of the CDR3 is TGTGCCATCAGAGGACTAGCGGGAGGGCCATCGCAGTATTTT. As protein: CAIRGLAGGPSQYF.

As to this clonotype: A junction end diverges from the germline sequence, so it may reflect a read error. V and J are TRBV5-1 and TRBJ2-2; 8 bases agree with TRBD1. Germline V lookup: CDR1 SGHRS, CDR2 YFSETQ. CDR3 length: 14 amino acids. The CDR3 DNA sequence: TGCGCCGGCAGCTGGACAGGGACGCCCGGGGAGCTGTTTTTT. Translated, it gives CAGSWTGTPGELFF.

The chain couples TRBV12-3 or TRBV12-4 to TRBJ2-5; 8 nucleotides agree with TRBD1. V lost 6 bases to trimming and J lost 7 bases; unmatched junction nucleotides: 7. CDR3 length: 13 residues. The CDR3 bases are TGTGCCAGCAGGAGACAGGGGATGGCGACCCAGTACTTC. It is translated as CASRRQGMATQYF.

This rearrangement joins TRBV6-5 to TRBJ1-6; the match to TRBD1 covers 8 bases. CDR3 length: 14 amino acids. The V gene end was trimmed by 2 bases and the J gene end by 14 bases; junction bases not matched to a gene: 8. The germline CDR1 and CDR2 sequences are MNHEY and SVGAGI. CDR3 in amino acids: CASSYEGQAYTLHF. As DNA, the CDR3 is TGTGCCAGCAGTTACGAGGGACAGGCCTATACCCTCCACTTT.